This T cell receptor beta chain was recovered during a study of cytomegalovirus exposure and HLA in healthy donors. Findings and limits, study-wide: At a 0.05 false discovery rate, a later analysis found 18,000 or so TCR beta sequences to be associated with HLA alleles. Most subjects had HLA-A and HLA-B alleles reportedly predicted accurately by TCR beta sequences.

Amplification used 60 Vbeta primers and 13 Jbeta primers. Assay: immunoSEQ multiplex PCR; the TCRdb copy retains only in-frame clones and omits some. The sample has about 180,000 clones, approximately 80% seen once. V was trimmed by 10 bases and J by 7 bases, leaving 13 bases between them. This CDR3 contains 11 residues. Germline loops: CDR1 MNHEY, CDR2 SVGAGI. As to this clone: The antigen remains unidentified.

The source is a girl aged 2 to 10 in good health and CMV-seropositive. The chain has TRBV6-5 and TRBJ1-1; D gene unclear. Sequencing used PBMCs. CDR3 sequence: CATKDGVEAFF. In DNA form, the CDR3 reads TGTGCCACCAAAGACGGAGTTGAAGCTTTCTTT.